This T cell receptor beta chain appears in the sequencing data of a study of somatic mutations in cytotoxic T cells in rheumatoid arthritis. About the study: Patient blood, roughly 31 ml in EDTA, was obtained immediately after diagnosis and prior to the start of any treatment. General study points: With age, CD8+ clonality increased in rheumatoid arthritis patients, whereas no such increase appeared in healthy controls. A largest CD8+ clone above 20% of CD8+ cells occurred in about an eighth of the 65 patients.

Positive magnetic bead selection, which isolated the CD4+ and CD8+ cells, was followed by a flow cytometry check of purity. Produced via immunoSEQ multiplex PCR; TCRdb's table is partial and in-frame only. The data hold under 20,000 clones, with approximately 80% observed a single time. With regard to this clone: Its antigen is still unknown.

The sequence was obtained from an adult with rheumatoid arthritis. The specimen was CD8+ T cells sorted from blood.

The CDR3 loop is CASIRLAVYEQYF. CDR3 coding DNA: TGTGCCAGCATCAGACTAGCGGTCTACGAGCAGTACTTC. This chain uses TRBV27 with TRBJ2-7; 9 nucleotides line up with TRBD2. The V gene end was trimmed by 7 bases and the J gene end by 3 bases; junction bases not matched to a gene: 4. Germline V gives CDR1 MNHEY, CDR2 SMNVEV (reference sequence). CDR3 size: 13 residues.